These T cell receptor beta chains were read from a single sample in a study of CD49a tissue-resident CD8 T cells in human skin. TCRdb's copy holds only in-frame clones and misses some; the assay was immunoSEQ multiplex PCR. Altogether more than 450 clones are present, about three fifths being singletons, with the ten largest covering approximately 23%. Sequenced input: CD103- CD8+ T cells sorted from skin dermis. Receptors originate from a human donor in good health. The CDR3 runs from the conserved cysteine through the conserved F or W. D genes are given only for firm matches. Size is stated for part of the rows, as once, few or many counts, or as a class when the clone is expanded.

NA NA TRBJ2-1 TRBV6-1 TGTGCCAGCCTAAGATACAATGAGCAGTTCTTC CASLRYNEQFF
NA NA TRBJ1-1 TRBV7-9 TGTGCCAGCAGCTTGGGGGGCGGGGGTTCGGTCACTGAAGCTTTCTTT CASSLGGGGSVTEAFF
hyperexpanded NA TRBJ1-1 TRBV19 TGTGCCAGTAGTATTAGGTACAGGAACACTGAAGCTTTCTTT CASSIRYRNTEAFF
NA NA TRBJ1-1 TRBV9 TGTGCCAGCAGCGGAAACCCGTCATCGGGGGGCACTGAAGCTTTCTTT CASSGNPSSGGTEAFF
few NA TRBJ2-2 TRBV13 TGTGCCAGCAGCTTAGACACAGGGACGGCCTCCGGGGAGCTGTTTTTT CASSLDTGTASGELFF
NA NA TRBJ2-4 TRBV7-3 TGTGCCAGCAGCCCAATGAGGCTAACCCTCCTAGCCAAAAACATTCAGTACTTC CASSPMRLTLLAKNIQYF
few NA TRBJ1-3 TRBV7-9 TGTGCCAGCAGCTTAAGCAGGGGCGGCGGAAACACCATATATTTT CASSLSRGGGNTIYF
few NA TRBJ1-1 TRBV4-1 TGCGCCAGCAGCCAAGAAGACGGCAGGCCGAGCACTGAAGCTTTCTTT CASSQEDGRPSTEAFF
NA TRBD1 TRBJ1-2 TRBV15 TGTGCCACCAGCAGGAGAGACAGGGGGGGCTACACCTTC CATSRRDRGGYTF
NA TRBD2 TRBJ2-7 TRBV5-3 TGTGCCAGAAGCTTGGAACTAGCGGGGGGCCACCCGGGGTACTTC CARSLELAGGHPGYF
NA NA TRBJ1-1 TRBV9 TGTGCCAGCAGCGTAGTCCCGACAGGACCCCCTGAAGCTTTCTTT CASSVVPTGPPEAFF
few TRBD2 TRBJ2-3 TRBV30 TGTGCCTGGAGTGCCCCCCTACTAGCGGGGGAATCTAGCACAGATACGCAGTATTTT CAWSAPLLAGESSTDTQYF
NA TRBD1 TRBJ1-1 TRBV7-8 TGTGCCAGCAGCTTAGGGACAGGGATGAACACTGAAGCTTTCTTT CASSLGTGMNTEAFF
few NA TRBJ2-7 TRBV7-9 TGTGCCAGCAGCCGGGATTTCTACGAGCAGTACTTC CASSRDFYEQYF
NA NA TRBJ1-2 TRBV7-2 TGTGCCAGCAGCCCCCAGGGAGGCCCCTATGGCTACACCTTC CASSPQGGPYGYTF
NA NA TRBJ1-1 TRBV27 TGTGCCAGCAGCGGGGGGGGGATGAACACTGAAGCTTTCTTT CASSGGGMNTEAFF
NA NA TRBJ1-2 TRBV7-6 TGTGCCAGCAGCCCCGGGTCCTATGGCTACACCTTC CASSPGSYGYTF
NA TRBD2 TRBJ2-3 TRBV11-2 TGTGCCAGCAGCATAGGGGAGAGGCTAGCGGGGCAACCCGGGGATACGCAGTATTTT CASSIGERLAGQPGDTQYF
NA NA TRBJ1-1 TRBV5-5 TGTGCCAGCAGCTTGGAGGGCTTGAGGGCTGAGGCTTTCTTT CASSLEGLRAEAFF
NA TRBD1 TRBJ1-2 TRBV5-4 TGTGCCAGCAGCATGGGACAGGGGGCCTATGGCTACACCTTC CASSMGQGAYGYTF
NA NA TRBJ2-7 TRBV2 TGTGCCAGCAGTGAAAGGAGGTTGGACCAGTACTTC CASSERRLDQYF
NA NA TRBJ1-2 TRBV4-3 TGCGCCAGCAGCCCACAGGGATGGCACTATGGCTACACCTTC CASSPQGWHYGYTF
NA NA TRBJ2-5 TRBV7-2 TGTGCCAGCAGCCCATCCCCCGGAGAGGGAGAGACCCAGTACTTC CASSPSPGEGETQYF
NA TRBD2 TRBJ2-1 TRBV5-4 TGTGCCAGCAGCTTGGCGGGGGGGCCGATCAATGAGCAGTTCTTC CASSLAGGPINEQFF
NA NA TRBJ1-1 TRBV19 TGTGCCAGTAACAGAGTCATGAACACTGAAGCTTTCTTT CASNRVMNTEAFF
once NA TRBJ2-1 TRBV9 TGTGCCAGCAGCACCCGAGGGTCAGGGGATGAGTTCTTC CASSTRGSGDEFF
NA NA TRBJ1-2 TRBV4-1 TGCGCCAGCAGCCAAGAGCCCCTGCGTGTCGATGGCTACACCTTC CASSQEPLRVDGYTF
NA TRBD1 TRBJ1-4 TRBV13 TGTGCCAGCAGCTTAAGGGGTACAGGGGCTAATGAAAAACTGTTTTTT CASSLRGTGANEKLFF
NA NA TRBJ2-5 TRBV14 TGTGCCAGCAGCCAAACATCGGGGGTATTGAGGGAAAAGACCCAGTACTTC CASSQTSGVLREKTQYF
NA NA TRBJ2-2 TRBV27 TGTGCCAGCAGTCCGAGACAAGGCCACCGGGGAGCTGTTTTT CASSPRQGHRGAVF
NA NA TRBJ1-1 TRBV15 TGTGCCACCGAAGGGGCCTCGCTTGGGGCTTTCTTT CATEGASLGAFF
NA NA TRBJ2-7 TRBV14 TGTGCCAGCAGCCAAGTCCCAGGGGAGTCCTACGAGCAGTACTTC CASSQVPGESYEQYF
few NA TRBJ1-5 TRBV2 TGTGCCAGCAGTAAAAGGACAGCGTATTATCAGCCCCAGCATTTT CASSKRTAYYQPQHF
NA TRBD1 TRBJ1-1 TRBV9 TGTGCCAGCAGCCCCCGGGACAGCCTGAACACTGAAGCTTTCTTT CASSPRDSLNTEAFF
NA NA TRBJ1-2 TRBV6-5 TGTGCCAGCAGTGAAGGCCAGGGCTATGGCTACACCTTC CASSEGQGYGYTF
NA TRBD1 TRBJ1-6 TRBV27 TGTGCCAGCGGGGCCCCGGACAGGATTAATTCACCCCTCCACTTT CASGAPDRINSPLHF
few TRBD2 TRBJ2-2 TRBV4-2 TGTGCCAGCAGCCAAGTGGGTTGGGGACTAGCGAACACCGGGGAGCTGTTTTTT CASSQVGWGLANTGELFF
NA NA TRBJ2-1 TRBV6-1 TGTGCCAGCAGTGAACGGCGCGGGGTCTACAATGAGCAGTTCTTC CASSERRGVYNEQFF
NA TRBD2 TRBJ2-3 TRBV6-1 TGTGCCAGCAGACGACTAGCGGGACGCACAGATACGCAGTATTTT CASRRLAGRTDTQYF
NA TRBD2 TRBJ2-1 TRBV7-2 TGTGCCAGCAGCCAGGGACTAGCGGGGGGGCCACCTTACAATGAGCAGTTCTTC CASSQGLAGGPPYNEQFF
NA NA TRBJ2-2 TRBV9 TGTGCCAGCAGTGGCAGGGAAAACACCGGGGAGCTGTTTTTT CASSGRENTGELFF
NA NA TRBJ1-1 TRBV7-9 TGTGCCAGCAGCTACGGAGGGAACACTGAAGCTTTCTTT CASSYGGNTEAFF
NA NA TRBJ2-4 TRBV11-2 TGTGCCAGCAGCTTATCAGAGACTCTAGCCAAAAACATTCAGTACTTC CASSLSETLAKNIQYF
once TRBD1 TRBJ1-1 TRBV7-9 TGTGCCAGCAGCTTCCCGGGACAGATGAACACTGAAGCTTTCTTT CASSFPGQMNTEAFF
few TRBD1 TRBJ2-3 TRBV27 TGTGCCAGCAGGGGACAGGCGGATACGCAGTATTTT CASRGQADTQYF
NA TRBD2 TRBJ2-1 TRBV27 TGTGCCAGCAGTTCAGCCGGACTAGCGGGGGCATACAATGAGCAGTTCTTC CASSSAGLAGAYNEQFF